A selection of T cell receptor beta chains follows, all from one sample in a study of graft-versus-host responses after intestinal transplantation. Clones were read by immunoSEQ multiplex PCR, and TCRdb kept only the in-frame ones, dropping some. Of around 71,000 clones in the sample, around nine tenths were seen once. Sequencing used bone marrow, obtained 700 to 850 days after intestinal transplantation. The receptor set was obtained from a human patient who received an intestinal transplant, so some T cells may come from the graft donor. Both conserved end residues are part of each CDR3. Fields, in order: D gene, clone size, V gene, J gene, CDR3 DNA, CDR3 protein. D genes are given only for firm matches. Not every row has a clone size; where given, it reads once, few, many or a size class.

-	-	TRBV19	TRBJ1-2	TGTGCCAGTACCCTTTCCGGCCAGGGCGCCTATGGCTACACCTTC	CASTLSGQGAYGYTF
-	-	TRBV5-6	TRBJ2-5	TGTGCCAGCAGCTGGGAAGGACAGAAACAAGAGACCCAGTACTTC	CASSWEGQKQETQYF
-	-	TRBV5-4	TRBJ2-2	TGTGCCAGCAGCCACCCCCCAACTTCCGTCGGGGAGCTGTTTTTT	CASSHPPTSVGELFF
-	-	TRBV25-1	TRBJ1-1	TGTGCCAGCAGTGAATATACTTCCCAGAACACTGAAGCTTTCTTT	CASSEYTSQNTEAFF
TRBD1	-	TRBV27	TRBJ2-3	TGTGCCAGCGGACAGGTGATCACAGATACGCAGTATTTT	CASGQVITDTQYF
-	-	TRBV7-9	TRBJ1-1	TGTGCCAGCAGCTTAGAGGGGGGGAACACTGAAGCTTTCTTT	CASSLEGGNTEAFF
TRBD1	-	TRBV7-2	TRBJ2-5	TGTGCCAGCAGCTCCGGACAGGGGACAGAGACCCAGTACTTC	CASSSGQGTETQYF
-	-	TRBV5-6	TRBJ1-2	TGTGCCAGCAGCTTCGGCGACAGAGCGTGGGGCTACACCTTC	CASSFGDRAWGYTF
-	once	TRBV10-2	TRBJ2-1	TGCGCCAGCAGTGAGTCTTTAGCGCACCACTACAATGAGCAGTTCTTC	CASSESLAHHYNEQFF
-	once	TRBV27	TRBJ1-6	TGTGCCAGCAGTTCCCCTGGATCTTATTATAATTCACCCCTCCACTTT	CASSSPGSYYNSPLHF
-	-	TRBV18	TRBJ1-5	TGTGCCAGCTCACGGGGGGGCAGCAATCAGCCCCAGCATTTT	CASSRGGSNQPQHF
-	once	TRBV4-1	TRBJ1-2	TGCGCCAGCAGCTTTAGGGTGGACCTGCGGGCTGGCTACACCTTC	CASSFRVDLRAGYTF
-	-	TRBV5-6	TRBJ2-7	TGTGCCAGCAGGGGGCGCTACGAGCAGTACTTC	CASRGRYEQYF
TRBD1	-	TRBV6-4	TRBJ2-5	TGCCGGTGGACAGGGGGCTGGGGGGAGACCCAGTACTTC	CRWTGGWGETQYF
TRBD2	few	TRBV6-4	TRBJ2-5	TGTGCCAGCAGTGAAACTAGCGGGGGACAAGAGACCCAGTACTTC	CASSETSGGQETQYF
-	few	TRBV7-9	TRBJ2-7	TGTGCCTGGGGGGCGGGTCCGTCCTACGAGCAGTACTTC	CAWGAGPSYEQYF
TRBD1	-	TRBV6-5	TRBJ1-5	TGTGCCAGCAGTCAAACAGGGGTTATGAATCAGCCCCAGCATTTT	CASSQTGVMNQPQHF
TRBD1	-	TRBV7-6	TRBJ2-5	TGTGCCAGCAGCTTTTGGGGACAGGGGGCCTCTTCTCAAGTCCAAGAGACCCAGTACTTC	CASSFWGQGASSQVQETQYF
-	-	TRBV4-2	TRBJ2-3	TGTGCCAGCAGCCTCGGCGAGGGACAAATCACAGATACGCAGTATTTT	CASSLGEGQITDTQYF
-	-	TRBV7-2	TRBJ1-1	TGTGCCAGCAGCGCGAGTATCGGGGGTAGGACTGAAGCTTTCTTT	CASSASIGGRTEAFF
TRBD2	-	TRBV28	TRBJ2-7	TGTGCCAGCAGGGAGGGACTAGAGCACGAGCAGTACTTC	CASREGLEHEQYF
TRBD2	-	TRBV7-9	TRBJ2-1	TGTGCCACTGCCACTAGCGGGAGGTACAATGAGCAGTTCTTC	CATATSGRYNEQFF
-	-	TRBV28	TRBJ2-7	TGTGCCAGCAGCTTTATAACAGGGTCCGAGCAGTACTTC	CASSFITGSEQYF
TRBD1	-	TRBV9	TRBJ1-1	TGTGCCAGCAGCGTAGAGGGACAGGTCGGATCTGAAGCTTTCTTT	CASSVEGQVGSEAFF
-	-	TRBV4-2	TRBJ2-7	TGTGCCAGCAGCCAAGGGGGGTACGAGCAGTACTTC	CASSQGGYEQYF
-	-	TRBV4-2	TRBJ1-1	TGTGCCAGCAGCCAAGTTGGGGAAGTGAACACTGAAGCTTTCTTT	CASSQVGEVNTEAFF
TRBD2	once	TRBV6-6	TRBJ2-7	TGTGCCAGCAGCAGGGAGGGGTACGAGCAGTACTTC	CASSREGYEQYF
-	-	TRBV23-1	TRBJ1-5	TGCGCCAGCAGTCAGCCCGGGACACCCGGGCGGCCCCAGCATTTT	CASSQPGTPGRPQHF